These 24 T cell receptor beta chains share one sample of origin, sequenced in a study of blood T cell repertoires in COVID-19. The protocol was immunoSEQ multiplex PCR, while the TCRdb copy is restricted to in-frame clones and leaves out a portion. The table records more than 75,000 clones, about 88% of them present only once. The sequenced sample was peripheral blood. These receptors came from a man at least 80 years old with active or convalescent COVID-19.

Only a few counts were recorded for this clone. The genes are TRBV18 and TRBJ2-2, with D possibly matching TRBD2 (5 bases). Germline values: CDR1 KGHSH, CDR2 LQKENI. This CDR3 comprises 15 residues. V dropped 2 bases and J dropped 3 bases, with 10 bases sitting between them. CDR3 bases: TGTGCCAGCTCACCAACGGGAAGATACACCGGGGAGCTGTTTTTT. It encodes CASSPTGRYTGELFF.

The V gene is TRBV18, the J gene TRBJ2-7; no firm D call. Germline V gives CDR1 KGHSH, CDR2 LQKENI. CDR3 size: 13 residues. Trimming stripped 6 bases from V and 2 bases from J, with 11 bases between. CDR3 in DNA: TGTGCCAGCTCCCGAGACTGGACCTACGAGCAGTACTTC. Its translation: CASSRDWTYEQYF.

The chain recombines TRBV6-6 with TRBJ2-1, with 13 bases aligning to TRBD2. CDR3 length: 15 residues. Germline V gene data show CDR1 as MNHNY and CDR2 as SVGAGI (reference sequence). Unmatched junction bases numbered 6, after V lost 5 bases and J lost 8 bases. In DNA, the CDR3 is TGTGCCAGCAGTGCCCCGGGACTAGCGGGATATGAGCAGTTCTTC. Translation: CASSAPGLAGYEQFF.

This chain joins TRBV4-3 and TRBJ1-2; 9 bases fit TRBD1. This CDR3 is 16 amino acids long. With V trimmed by 0 bases and J by 2 bases, 4 bases remained unmatched. The germline gives CDR1 LGHNA, CDR2 YSLEER. The CDR3 region has the DNA TGCGCCAGCAGCCAAGATGCAACAGGGGGCAACTATGGCTACACCTTC. It codes for CASSQDATGGNYGYTF.

V usage is TRBV5-4 and J usage is TRBJ2-2; D possibly corresponds to TRBD1 (6 bases). V was clipped by 0 bases and J by 3 bases, with 9 bases between them. The CDR3 runs 15 residues. Germline V gene sequence: CDR1 SGHNT, CDR2 YYREEE (reference sequence). CDR3 DNA: TGTGCCAGCAGCTTGGGGGGGCATGACACCGGGGAGCTGTTTTTT. This codes for CASSLGGHDTGELFF.

The rearrangement joins TRBV18 to TRBJ1-5; tentatively, D is TRBD1 (6 bases). Germline CDR1 reads KGHSH; CDR2 reads LQKENI. Trimming cost V 5 bases and J 5 bases, with 16 bases left between them. This CDR3 region has 15 residues. In DNA form, the CDR3 reads TGTGCCAGCTCATCACTAACAGGGTCCGATCAGCCCCAGCATTTT. Protein sequence: CASSSLTGSDQPQHF.

This clone was detected a few times. The chain is built from TRBV18 and TRBJ2-3; perhaps TRBD2 as D (5 bases). Looked up from germline, CDR1 is KGHSH and CDR2 is LQKENI. CDR3 size: 17 residues. V lost 3 bases to trimming and J lost 2 bases, with 18 bases between them. The DNA of the CDR3 is TGTGCCAGCTCACCGGCGGCGAGGGAAATATCCACAGATACGCAGTATTTT. Translating gives CASSPAAREISTDTQYF.

This chain uses TRBV10-2 with TRBJ2-5; 7 nucleotides align to TRBD1. The CDR3 sequence is 17 residues long. Losses at the gene ends were 6 bases for V and 2 bases for J; bases not matched to a gene: 15. The germline V gene has CDR1 WSHSY and CDR2 SAAADI. This CDR3 reads CASRNPGQSPKQETQYF. CDR3 coding DNA: TGCGCCAGCAGGAATCCGGGACAGAGCCCGAAACAAGAGACCCAGTACTTC.

The rearrangement links TRBV11-1 to TRBJ2-3, with D unclear. The CDR3 length is 15 residues. Trimming pared 5 bases from V and 6 bases from J, leaving 18 bases between. Germline CDR1 and CDR2: SGHAT and FQDESV (reference sequence). The DNA for the CDR3 is TGTGCCAGCAGCCCCACCCATGCTCAAGCGGATACGCAGTATTTT. Its protein product is CASSPTHAQADTQYF.

The chain employs TRBV28 and TRBJ1-1; D perhaps matches TRBD1 (5 bases). The germline V and J ends were trimmed by 8 bases and 6 bases, with 16 bases remaining between them. The CDR3 sequence is 13 residues long. Germline assignment: CDR1 MDHEN and CDR2 SYDVKM. The CDR3 DNA is TGTGCCAGCGGGGCCCCGATATTCGCTGAAGCTTTCTTT. Its protein product is CASGAPIFAEAFF.

The chain combines TRBV20-1 with TRBJ1-1; unclear D gene. The CDR3 runs 10 residues. V lost 3 bases and J lost 7, with 6 bases in between. Germline-derived CDR1 and CDR2 are DFQATT and SNEGSKA (reference sequence). The CDR3 sequence is CSASANEAFF. DNA of the CDR3: TGCAGTGCTAGTGCCAATGAAGCTTTCTTT.

This sequence joins TRBV5-1 and TRBJ2-1, with TRBD1 matching over 9 bases. The CDR3 spans 13 residues. V shed 4 bases and J 7 bases; nucleotides not matched to a gene: 3. Germline loops: CDR1 SGHRS, CDR2 YFSETQ. CDR3 loop: CASSTGQGNEQFF. The CDR3 bases are TGCGCCAGCAGCACGGGACAGGGAAATGAGCAGTTCTTC.

J is TRBJ2-5 and V is TRBV5-4; 10 bases are a match to TRBD2. CDR3 length: 17 residues. From germline, CDR1 is SGHNT and CDR2 YYREEE (reference sequence). J gave up 2 bases and V 1 base, and 8 bases lay outside the gene matches. CDR3 loop: CASSLTRFSGGQETQYF. CDR3 nucleotide sequence: TGTGCCAGCAGCTTGACCCGATTTAGCGGGGGGCAAGAGACCCAGTACTTC.

The chain has TRBV7-2 and TRBJ2-3, with 9 nucleotides matching TRBD1. The trim removed 5 bases at V and 6 bases at J, leaving 18 bases unmatched. Germline CDR1 is SGHTA and CDR2 is FQGNSA. This CDR3 spans 18 amino acids. The DNA for the CDR3 is TGTGCCAGCAGCGTCCGGGACAGGGAGCTAGCTTTCACGGATACGCAGTATTTT. Residues: CASSVRDRELAFTDTQYF.

This clone was counted a few times. The genes are TRBV7-9 and TRBJ2-7, with 13 nucleotides matching TRBD2. The CDR3 has 15 amino acids. Germline trimming cut 5 bases from V and 2 bases from J; bases unmatched to any gene: 3. Germline loops: CDR1 SEHNR, CDR2 FQNEAQ (reference sequence). As DNA, the CDR3 is TGTGCCAGCAGCCAAGGGACTAGCGGGACCTACGAGCAGTACTTC. Amino acids: CASSQGTSGTYEQYF.

This chain uses TRBV4-3 with TRBJ2-1, with 10 bases identical to TRBD2. After removal of 0 bases from V and 0 bases from J, the junction contained 11 bases not matched to a gene. Germline values: CDR1 LGHNA, CDR2 YSLEER. This CDR3 is 20 amino acids long. CDR3 DNA: TGCGCCAGCAGCCAAGATCCTACTAGCGGGACCAAAAGCTCCTACAATGAGCAGTTCTTC. It specifies CASSQDPTSGTKSSYNEQFF.

The chain joins TRBV1 to TRBJ1-4. TRBV1 represents a pseudogene. The CDR3 runs to 15 residues. The CDR3 region has the DNA TGCACCAGCAGCCAACGTCGGGGGGCTAATGAAAAACTGTTTTTT. Protein product: CTSSQRRGANEKLFF.

This rearrangement joins TRBV15 to TRBJ1-1; 8 nucleotides agree with TRBD1. Germline values: CDR1 LNHNV, CDR2 YYDKDF (reference sequence). This CDR3 comprises 19 residues. V lost 3 bases and J lost 0; bases outside the gene matches: 15. This CDR3 reads CATSRLNFRDRTMNTEAFF. CDR3 in DNA: TGTGCCACCAGCAGGCTGAACTTCCGGGACAGGACTATGAACACTGAAGCTTTCTTT.

The V call is TRBV2, the J call TRBJ1-5; 8 nucleotides match TRBD1. Germline values: CDR1 SNHLY, CDR2 FYNNEI. The CDR3 covers 14 residues. Unmatched junction bases numbered 5, after V lost 6 bases and J lost 4 bases. The CDR3 region is CASRTGVWNQPQHF. The CDR3, as DNA: TGTGCCAGCAGGACAGGGGTGTGGAATCAGCCCCAGCATTTT.

V is TRBV6-4 and J is TRBJ2-2; D uncertain. The CDR3 has 16 residues. The V end was cut by 7 bases, the J end by 3 bases, with 18 bases between. Germline V lookup: CDR1 MRHNA, CDR2 SNTAGT. For the CDR3, the DNA is TGTGCCAGCACAAAAATCATCCCCCTATACACCGGGGAGCTGTTTTTT. This codes for CASTKIIPLYTGELFF.

The chain combines TRBV9 with TRBJ1-1; D ambiguous. The CDR3 is 15 amino acids. Between the trimmed V and J ends, which lost 0 bases and 4 bases, there was a span of 13 bases. Germline V gives CDR1 SGDLS, CDR2 YYNGEE. The CDR3 DNA is TGTGCCAGCAGCGTAGTATCGGGGATGGGCACTGAAGCTTTCTTT. As protein: CASSVVSGMGTEAFF.

The J gene is TRBJ2-3, the V gene TRBV7-2, with 7 bases fitting TRBD1. Germline V gene sequence: CDR1 SGHTA, CDR2 FQGNSA. CDR3 length equals 13 residues. Losses at the gene ends were 5 bases for V and 6 bases for J; bases not matched to a gene: 5. DNA for the CDR3: TGTGCCAGCAGCATACTAGGGGGCGATACGCAGTATTTT. As protein: CASSILGGDTQYF.

This clone occurred a few times. V and J are TRBV7-9 and TRBJ2-5, with D hard to call. CDR1 is SEHNR, CDR2 FQNEAQ, per germline (reference sequence). V shed 1 base and J shed 2 bases, with 8 bases lying between them. The length of the CDR3 is 14 residues. As DNA, the CDR3 is TGTGCCAGCAGCTTAGAACAGAAACAAGAGACCCAGTACTTC. Encoded protein: CASSLEQKQETQYF.

The V gene is TRBV19, the J gene TRBJ1-2; the match to TRBD1 covers 9 bases. Germline assignment: CDR1 LNHDA and CDR2 SQIVND (reference sequence). The CDR3 spans 17 residues. The ends lost 2 bases at V and 3 bases at J; junction bases unmatched: 10. In DNA, the CDR3 is TGTGCCAGTAGTATAACACCCGGGACAGGGAACCACTATGGCTACACCTTC. Its protein is CASSITPGTGNHYGYTF.